Shown below are 14 T cell receptor beta chains from a single sample sequenced in a study of T cell clonality in common variable immunodeficiency. Which antigens these TCRs recognize remains unknown. Study outcomes and limitations: Common variable immunodeficiency TCR beta sequences reportedly had fewer deletions and N-nucleotide insertions.

Using immunoSEQ multiplex PCR, the repertoire was profiled, and TCRdb retains in-frame clones only, with some absent. There are about 33,000 clones in the sample, none observed a single time. Sequenced sample: peripheral blood mononuclear cells. The receptors derive from a human donor with common variable immunodeficiency.

Notes on this clone: The read falls 3 residues short of the CDR3 end, and the missing part is taken from the germline J gene. The chain links TRBV19 to TRBJ2-3, with D tentatively TRBD2 (6 bases). The V end was cut by 4 bases, the J end by 3 bases, with 14 bases between. Germline V gene lookup returns CDR1 LNHDA and CDR2 SQIVND (reference sequence). The length of the CDR3 is 15 residues. CDR3 amino acids: CASSTRLEGTDTQYF. The sequenced part of the CDR3 DNA is TGTGCCAGTAGTACAAGGCTGGAGGGGACAGATACG.

Here the CDR3 reads CASRGQAYEQYF. Partial CDR3 DNA: TGTGCCAGTAGGGGACAAGCCTACGAG. The J gene is TRBJ2-7, the V gene TRBV19, with D possibly being TRBD1 (6 bases). From the germline J gene comes the end of the CDR3, since the read stops 3 residues before it. V lost 6 bases and J 2 bases, leaving 8 bases between the germline ends. Germline V lookup: CDR1 LNHDA, CDR2 SQIVND (reference sequence). The CDR3 runs 12 residues.

Note on this clone: The read is 3 residues too short to cover the CDR3 end, so that end is filled in from the germline J gene. The rearrangement uses TRBV19 and TRBJ2-1; 11 bases are a match to TRBD2. The V segment lost 3 bases and the J segment 6 bases; nucleotides outside the gene matches: 10. The germline CDR1 and CDR2 sequences are LNHDA and SQIVND (reference sequence). There are 17 residues in the CDR3. The sequenced CDR3 bases are TGTGCCAGTAGTATCGAGGGTGGGACTAGCGGTCCCAATGAG. It codes for CASSIEGGTSGPNE. The CDR3, in full, reads CASSIEGGTSGPNEQFF.

In this sample, this clone turned up many times. From the germline J gene comes the end of the CDR3, since the read stops 3 residues before it. The chain carries TRBV2 and TRBJ2-1; 8 bases align to TRBD1. The CDR3 extends over 14 amino acids. V shed 8 bases and J 4 bases; nucleotides not matched to a gene: 7. CDR1 is SNHLY, CDR2 FYNNEI, per germline. The CDR3 region is CASRGQGMYNEQFF. The DNA read from the CDR3 is TGTGCCAGCCGAGGACAGGGTATGTACAATGAG.

This clone was picked up a small number of times. The read ends 3 residues shy of where the CDR3 ends; the end is completed using the germline J gene. The rearrangement uses TRBV2 and TRBJ2-3; TRBD2 agrees at 11 bases. Germline V gene lookup returns CDR1 SNHLY and CDR2 FYNNEI. The V and J ends lost 6 bases and 1 base, in that order; junction bases with no gene match: 9. The CDR3 totals 17 residues. CDR3 DNA, as far as it was read: TGTGCCAGCAGAGCGTTCCTAGCGGGGGGCGGCACAGATACG. This translates into CASRAFLAGGGTDT. Given in full, the CDR3 is CASRAFLAGGGTDTQYF.

This clone was seen a few times. The DNA ends 3 residues before the CDR3 does, and the rest of the CDR3 is filled in from the germline J gene. The chain employs TRBV2 and TRBJ2-5; the match to TRBD2 covers 9 bases. Germline CDR1 is SNHLY and CDR2 is FYNNEI. The CDR3 is 16 residues long. With 7 bases clipped from V and 0 bases from J, the junction kept 9 bases outside the gene matches. The sequenced part of the CDR3 DNA is TGTGCCAGCAAACGTAGCGGGGGCCAGTACCAAGAGACC. This codes for CASKRSGGQYQET. The entire CDR3 sequence reads CASKRSGGQYQETQYF.

Only a few counts were recorded for this clone. Partial CDR3 DNA: TGTGCCAGCAGTGAAAATCCTTGGACAGGAGGCGAG. Protein product: CASSENPWTGGE. The CDR3 reads in full as CASSENPWTGGEQYF. The gene calls are TRBV6-1 and TRBJ2-7; 7 bases match TRBD1. The missing CDR3 end, 3 residues past where the read stops, is filled in from the germline J gene. Germline V gene sequence: CDR1 MNHNS, CDR2 SASEGT. V lost 2 bases to trimming and J lost 6 bases; unmatched junction nucleotides: 10. The length of the CDR3 is 15 residues.

This clone was detected only a few times. Sequencing ends 3 residues short of the CDR3 end; the germline J gene provides the rest. The genes are TRBV19 and TRBJ1-1, with D tentatively TRBD1 (5 bases). CDR1 and CDR2 from the germline V gene are LNHDA and SQIVND (reference sequence). This CDR3 is 11 amino acids long. The sequenced CDR3 bases are TGTGCCAGCCGAAACGGGGGGGAA. Translation: CASRNGGE. The full CDR3 reads CASRNGGEAFF.

This clone was seen a handful of times. The read terminates 3 residues before the CDR3 end, so the remaining end is supplied by the germline J gene. This chain connects TRBV30 to TRBJ1-2; TRBD1 might be the D (6 bases). V was pared by 4 bases and J by 6 bases, with 12 bases between. Looked up from germline, CDR1 is GTSNPN and CDR2 is SVGIG (reference sequence). The CDR3 covers 12 residues. This chain's CDR3 is CAWTGTHHGYTF. CDR3 DNA, as far as it was read: TGTGCCTGGACCGGGACACACCATGGC. Based on the CDR3 plus reference TRBV30 and TRBJ1-2, the full variable domain is SQTIHQWPATLVQPVGSPLSLECTVEGTSNPNLYWYRQAAGRGLQLLFYSVGIGQISSEVPQNLSASRPQDRQFILSSKKLLLSDSGFYLCAWTGTHHGYTFGSGTRLTVV.

This clone was seen repeatedly, ten times or more. The observed sequence ends 3 residues before the CDR3 terminus, with the missing tail filled in from the germline J gene. The chain is built from TRBV7-6 and TRBJ1-1, with 7 bases matching TRBD1. Germline V gene sequence: CDR1 SGHVS, CDR2 FNYEAQ. The length of the CDR3 is 13 residues. The junction had 5 bases not matched to a gene; V was cut back by 5 bases and J by 5 bases. Partial CDR3 DNA: TGTGCCAGCAGCGCCACAGGGGTAACTGAA. Its protein is CASSATGVTE. In full, the CDR3 reads CASSATGVTEAFF.

Many counts were recorded for this clone. The read ends 3 residues shy of where the CDR3 ends; the end is completed using the germline J gene. The genes are TRBV5-1 and TRBJ1-2; TRBD1 matches 8 bases. The CDR3 spans 14 residues. Germline CDR1 and CDR2: SGHRS and YFSETQ. V shed 4 bases and J 4 bases; nucleotides not matched to a gene: 6. CDR3 DNA, as far as it was read: TGCGCCAGCAGCGCCGGGGACAGGAGCTATGGC. It specifies CASSAGDRSYG. The full CDR3 sequence reads CASSAGDRSYGYTF.

This clone was counted many times. The read terminates 3 residues ahead of where the CDR3 ends, so the germline J gene completes it. The J gene is TRBJ2-7, the V gene TRBV4-1; 10 nucleotides agree with TRBD2. The CDR3 loop spans 15 amino acids. V lost 6 bases and J lost 6; bases outside the gene matches: 11. Looked up from germline, CDR1 is MGHRA and CDR2 is YSYEKL. The CDR3 here is CASRSAGGLASEQYF. CDR3 DNA (partial): TGCGCCAGCAGGTCCGCTGGGGGACTAGCGAGCGAG.

This clone was picked up many times. The read ends 3 residues shy of where the CDR3 ends; the end is completed using the germline J gene. This rearrangement joins TRBV5-6 to TRBJ2-7; 9 bases line up with TRBD1. V lost 4 bases to trimming and J lost 6 bases; unmatched junction nucleotides: 8. The CDR3 consists of 14 residues. In germline, CDR1 is SGHDT, CDR2 YYEEEE. CDR3 DNA, as far as it was read: TGTGCCAGCAGCGGCGGGACAGGGTGGTCCGAG. This encodes CASSGGTGWSE. The whole CDR3 protein reads CASSGGTGWSEQYF.

This clone has ten or more counts. The read gets to within 3 residues of the CDR3 end, and the germline J gene fills in the rest. This chain uses TRBV20-1 with TRBJ1-4, with D possibly TRBD1 on 6 matching bases. The length of the CDR3 is 15 residues. Germline CDR1 DFQATT, CDR2 SNEGSKA (reference sequence). Trimming left V 0 bases short and J 5 bases short, with 13 bases between. The DNA read from the CDR3 is TGCAGTGCTAGAGATCAGCTGCAGGGGAATGAAAAA. It translates to CSARDQLQGNEK. The CDR3 in full is CSARDQLQGNEKLFF.